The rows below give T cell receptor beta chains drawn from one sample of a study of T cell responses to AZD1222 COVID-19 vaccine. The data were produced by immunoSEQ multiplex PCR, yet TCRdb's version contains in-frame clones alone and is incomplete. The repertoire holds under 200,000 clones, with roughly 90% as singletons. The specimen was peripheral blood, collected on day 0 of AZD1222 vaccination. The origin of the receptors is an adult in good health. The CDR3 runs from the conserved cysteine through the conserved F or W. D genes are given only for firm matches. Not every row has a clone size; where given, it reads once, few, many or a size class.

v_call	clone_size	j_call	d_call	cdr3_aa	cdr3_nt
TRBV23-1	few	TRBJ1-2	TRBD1	CASSQSGDRRYGYTF	TGCGCCAGCAGTCAATCAGGGGACAGGAGGTATGGCTACACCTTC
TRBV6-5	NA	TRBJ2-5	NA	CASSYRGSRRAETQYF	TGTGCCAGCAGTTACCGGGGGAGCCGGAGAGCGGAGACCCAGTACTTC
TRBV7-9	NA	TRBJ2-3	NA	CASSLFGSFASTDTQYF	TGTGCCAGCAGCTTATTCGGCAGCTTCGCTAGCACAGATACGCAGTATTTT
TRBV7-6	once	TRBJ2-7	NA	CASSNRGTWRSYEQYF	TGTGCCAGCAGTAATAGGGGGACTTGGCGTAGCTACGAGCAGTACTTC
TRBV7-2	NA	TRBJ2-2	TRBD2	CASSLVLAGSGELFF	TGTGCCAGCAGCTTAGTTCTAGCGGGGTCTGGGGAGCTGTTTTTT
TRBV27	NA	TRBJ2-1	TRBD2	CASSEAVSGVYSEQFF	TGTGCCAGCAGTGAAGCGGTTAGCGGGGTTTATAGTGAGCAGTTCTTC
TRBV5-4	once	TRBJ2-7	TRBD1	CASSLQWGTGAEQYF	TGTGCCAGCAGCTTGCAATGGGGGACAGGGGCCGAGCAGTACTTC
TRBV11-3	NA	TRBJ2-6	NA	CASSPGVLSGANVLTF	TGTGCCAGCAGCCCTGGGGTCCTCTCTGGGGCCAACGTCCTGACTTTC
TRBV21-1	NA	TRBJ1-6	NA	CASSSSRNSPLHF	TGTGCCAGCAGCTCGTCACGGAATTCACCCCTCCACTTT
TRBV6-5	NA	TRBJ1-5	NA	CASSYSRARQPQHF	TGTGCCAGCAGTTACTCCAGGGCGAGGCAGCCCCAGCATTTT
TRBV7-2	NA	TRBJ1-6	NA	CASSPFKRSVALHF	TGTGCCAGCAGCCCATTTAAACGGTCGGTGGCCCTCCACTTT
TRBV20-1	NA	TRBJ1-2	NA	CSASRQGYGYTF	TGCAGTGCTAGTCGCCAGGGCTATGGCTACACCTTC
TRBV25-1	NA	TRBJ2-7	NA	CATLATSGSYEQYF	TGTGCCACCCTAGCGACTAGTGGCTCCTACGAGCAGTACTTC
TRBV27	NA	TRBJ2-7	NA	CASSLAGFHEQYF	TGTGCCAGCAGTTTGGCGGGGTTCCACGAGCAGTACTTC
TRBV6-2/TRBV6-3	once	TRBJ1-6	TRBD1	CASSFMPRDRRSGSLHF	TGTGCCAGCAGTTTTATGCCTAGGGACAGGCGCTCGGGGTCCCTCCACTTT
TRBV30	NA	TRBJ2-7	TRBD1	CAWTTGGRYEQYF	TGTGCCTGGACCACAGGGGGCCGATACGAGCAGTACTTC
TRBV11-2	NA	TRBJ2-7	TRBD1	CASSLATGSYEQYF	TGTGCCAGCAGCTTAGCGACAGGGAGCTACGAGCAGTACTTC
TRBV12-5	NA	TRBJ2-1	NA	CASEGGTAAYNEQFF	TGTGCTAGTGAAGGGGGTACGGCCGCCTACAATGAGCAGTTCTTC
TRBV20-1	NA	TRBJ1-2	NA	CSVGRGRGYTF	TGCAGTGTAGGGCGGGGCCGGGGCTACACCTTC
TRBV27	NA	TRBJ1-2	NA	CASVPSSHSPNGYTF	TGTGCCAGTGTCCCCTCTTCGCATAGCCCGAATGGCTACACCTTC
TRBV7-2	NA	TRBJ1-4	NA	CASRRGVRTATNEKLFF	TGTGCCAGCAGACGTGGCGTCAGGACAGCAACTAATGAAAAACTGTTTTTT
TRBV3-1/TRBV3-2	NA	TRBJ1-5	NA	CASSQGTLSNQPQHF	TGTGCCAGCAGCCAAGGGACACTTAGCAATCAGCCCCAGCATTTT
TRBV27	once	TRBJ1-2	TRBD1	CASGQGGANYGYTF	TGTGCCAGCGGTCAGGGGGGGGCTAACTATGGCTACACCTTC
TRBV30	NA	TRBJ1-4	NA	CAWSQGRGGVEKLFF	TGTGCCTGGAGTCAAGGTCGCGGAGGGGTGGAAAAACTGTTTTTT
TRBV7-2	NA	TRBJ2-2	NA	CASSPTGTGELFF	TGTGCCAGCAGCCCTACAGGGACCGGGGAGCTGTTTTTT
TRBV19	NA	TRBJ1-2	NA	CASSMGGGAYGYTF	TGTGCCAGTAGCATGGGCGGGGGCGCCTATGGCTACACCTTC
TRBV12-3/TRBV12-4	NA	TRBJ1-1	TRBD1	CASSPRTGSEAFF	TGTGCCAGCAGTCCCCGGACAGGCTCTGAAGCTTTCTTT
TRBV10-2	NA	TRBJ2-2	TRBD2	CASRTSGRSAGELFF	TGCGCCAGCAGAACTAGCGGGAGGTCGGCCGGGGAGCTGTTTTTT
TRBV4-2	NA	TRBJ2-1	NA	CASSQGGGEFSYNEQFF	TGTGCCAGCAGCCAAGGAGGCGGAGAGTTCTCCTACAATGAGCAGTTCTTC
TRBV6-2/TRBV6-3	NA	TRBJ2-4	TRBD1	CASSGWDRDLAKNIQYF	TGTGCCAGCAGTGGATGGGACAGAGACCTAGCCAAAAACATTCAGTACTTC
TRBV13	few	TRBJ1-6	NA	CASRPYLKSVTLHF	TGTGCCAGCAGGCCTTACTTGAAGTCAGTCACCCTCCACTTT
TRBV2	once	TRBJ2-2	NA	CASSVSWKGTGELFF	TGTGCCAGCAGTGTCTCCTGGAAGGGCACCGGGGAGCTGTTTTTT